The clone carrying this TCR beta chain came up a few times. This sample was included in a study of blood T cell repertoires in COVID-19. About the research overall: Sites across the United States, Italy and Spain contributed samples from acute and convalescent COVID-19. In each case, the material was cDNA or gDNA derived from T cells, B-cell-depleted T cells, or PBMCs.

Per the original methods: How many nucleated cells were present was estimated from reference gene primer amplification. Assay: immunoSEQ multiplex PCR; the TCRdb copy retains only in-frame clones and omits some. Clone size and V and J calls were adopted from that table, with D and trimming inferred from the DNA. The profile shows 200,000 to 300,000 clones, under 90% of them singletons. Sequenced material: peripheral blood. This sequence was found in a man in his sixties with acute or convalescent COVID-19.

CDR3 residues: CASSPLVGLEPYEQYF. The CDR3 bases are TGTGCCAGCAGCCCCCTCGTGGGACTAGAACCCTACGAGCAGTACTTC. V is TRBV9 and J is TRBJ2-7; TRBD2 agrees at 8 bases. J was trimmed by 2 bases and V by 4 bases; bases with no gene match: 11. CDR3 length: 16 amino acids. Per germline, CDR1 SGDLS and CDR2 YYNGEE.